The clone carrying this T cell receptor beta chain was observed a handful of times. Its antigen is undetermined. Germline V gene sequence: CDR1 SGHDT, CDR2 YYEEEE. CDR3 length: 14 amino acids. Trimming removed 2 bases at V and 0 bases at J, with 9 bases between. TCRdb redid the calling of the 5' RACE reads with MiXCR, one entry per CDR3 protein. The data show around 250,000 distinct CDR3 sequences, 32% seen once. This specimen comes from a study of CD8 T cells in ankylosing spondylitis. General study results and limits: Ankylosing spondylitis blood seemed to carry a telltale TCR beta motif made of eight highly homologous variants. Disease-linked clones reportedly showed significant enrichment in matched ankylosing spondylitis synovial fluid.

Specimen: blood, either unsorted or a sorted T cell fraction (not recorded which). The source is a male donor with ankylosing spondylitis or in good health (not recorded which). This chain uses TRBV5-6 with TRBJ2-7; D remains unclear. This CDR3 is CASSFRPASYEQYF. DNA of the CDR3: TGTGCCAGCAGCTTCAGACCCGCCTCCTACGAGCAGTACTTC.